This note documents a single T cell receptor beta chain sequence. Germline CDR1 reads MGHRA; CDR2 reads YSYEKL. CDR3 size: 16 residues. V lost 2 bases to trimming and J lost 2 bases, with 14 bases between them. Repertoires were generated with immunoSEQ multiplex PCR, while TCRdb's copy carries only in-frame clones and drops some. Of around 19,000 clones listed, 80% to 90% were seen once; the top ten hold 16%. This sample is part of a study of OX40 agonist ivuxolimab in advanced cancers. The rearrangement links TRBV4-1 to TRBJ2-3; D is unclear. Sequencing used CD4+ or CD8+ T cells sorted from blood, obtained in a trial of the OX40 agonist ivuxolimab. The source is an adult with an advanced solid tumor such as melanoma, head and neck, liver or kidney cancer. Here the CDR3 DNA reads TGCGCCAGCAGCCAAAGTTTTTTAGGGTTCACAGATACGCAGTATTTT. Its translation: CASSQSFLGFTDTQYF.